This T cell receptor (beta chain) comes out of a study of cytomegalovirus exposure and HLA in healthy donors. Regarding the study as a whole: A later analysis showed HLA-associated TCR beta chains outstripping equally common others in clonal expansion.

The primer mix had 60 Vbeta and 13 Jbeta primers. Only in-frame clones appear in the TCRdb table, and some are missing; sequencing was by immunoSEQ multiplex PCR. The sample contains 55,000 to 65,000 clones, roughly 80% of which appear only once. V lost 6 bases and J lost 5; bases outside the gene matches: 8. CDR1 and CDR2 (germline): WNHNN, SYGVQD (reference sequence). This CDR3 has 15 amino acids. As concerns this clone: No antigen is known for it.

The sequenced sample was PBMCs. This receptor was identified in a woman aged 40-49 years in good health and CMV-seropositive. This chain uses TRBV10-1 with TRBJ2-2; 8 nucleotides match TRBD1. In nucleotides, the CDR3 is TGCGCCAGCAGCCAAGGGACAGGTCTGACCGGGGAGCTGTTTTTT. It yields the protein CASSQGTGLTGELFF.